Below, 23 T cell receptor beta chains from the same sample are listed, as sequenced in a study of T cell clones after liver transplantation. Here immunoSEQ multiplex PCR was the method, and the copy in TCRdb shows in-frame clones only, minus some. The sample holds several thousand clones, about 75% seen once. Sequenced here: CD8+ T cells from blood, sampled before liver transplant. These receptors all come from a human donor who received a liver transplant.

V is TRBV9 and J is TRBJ1-3, with TRBD1 as a possible D gene (6 bases). The CDR3 is 15 amino acids. Germline V gene lookup returns CDR1 SGDLS and CDR2 YYNGEE. Trimming left V 0 bases short and J 0 bases short, with 7 bases between. The CDR3, as DNA: TGTGCCAGCAGCGTAGAAGGGGGCTCTGGAAACACCATATATTTT. Translating gives CASSVEGGSGNTIYF.

This chain joins TRBV6-1 and TRBJ1-4; D possibly corresponds to TRBD1 (5 bases). This CDR3 has 16 residues. Germline CDR1 reads MNHNS; CDR2 reads SASEGT. V shed 1 base and J shed 6 bases, with 15 bases lying between them. CDR3 sequence: CASSEVGGGIYEKLFF. The CDR3 coding sequence is TGTGCCAGCAGTGAAGTTGGGGGAGGCATTTATGAAAAACTGTTTTTT.

In this sample, this clone turned up a few times. V and J are TRBV5-4 and TRBJ2-7, with TRBD1 matching over 10 bases. The CDR3 spans 14 residues. The V and J ends lost 6 bases and 5 bases, in that order; junction bases with no gene match: 8. Germline CDR1 SGHNT, CDR2 YYREEE (reference sequence). The CDR3 bases are TGTGCCAGCACCGGACAGGGGGAGTCCCACGAGCAGTACTTC. It codes for CASTGQGESHEQYF.

This clone was seen more than once but under ten times. The chain uses TRBV2 and TRBJ2-1, with D perhaps matching TRBD1 (5 bases). CDR3 length: 15 residues. V was trimmed by 4 bases and J by 0 bases, leaving 10 bases between them. Germline-derived CDR1 and CDR2 are SNHLY and FYNNEI. CDR3 bases: TGTGCCAGCAGTGGAGGCAGGGACTCCTACAATGAGCAGTTCTTC. Amino acid sequence: CASSGGRDSYNEQFF.

V gene TRBV7-9 combines with J gene TRBJ1-5; D remains ambiguous. The V end was cut by 5 bases, the J end by 0 bases, with 11 bases between. Germline assignment: CDR1 SEHNR and CDR2 FQNEAQ (reference sequence). The CDR3 consists of 15 residues. CDR3 nucleotides: TGTGCCAGCAGCCAGGTGGGAGATAGCAATCAGCCCCAGCATTTT. It encodes CASSQVGDSNQPQHF.

The chain recombines TRBV9 with TRBJ2-5, with D possibly TRBD1 on 5 matching bases. This CDR3 comprises 14 residues. Germline CDR1 is SGDLS and CDR2 is YYNGEE. V was pared by 0 bases and J by 5 bases, with 11 bases between. In nucleotides, the CDR3 is TGTGCCAGCAGCGTAGGACAGCCAGGCGAGACCCAGTACTTC. It yields the protein CASSVGQPGETQYF.

The chain combines TRBV6-4 with TRBJ2-1, with D perhaps matching TRBD2 (6 bases). Trimming shortened V by 0 bases and J by 8 bases, and 20 bases separated the two germline ends. Germline V gene data show CDR1 as MRHNA and CDR2 as SNTAGT. The CDR3 loop spans 17 amino acids. The CDR3 sequence: CASSDSSLGRETDEQFF. CDR3 DNA sequence: TGTGCCAGCAGTGACTCATCTTTGGGACGGGAGACTGATGAGCAGTTCTTC.

The V call is TRBV6-6, the J call TRBJ2-7, with D perhaps TRBD1 (5 bases). The CDR3 covers 13 residues. V was shortened by 4 bases and J by 6 bases, with 13 bases between the two germline ends. Looked up from germline, CDR1 is MNHNY and CDR2 is SVGAGI (reference sequence). DNA for the CDR3: TGTGCCAGCAGTTTGGCAGGGCGGCGCGAGCAGTACTTC. This codes for CASSLAGRREQYF.

The CDR3 loop reads CASSEDNLNTEAFF. In nucleotides, the CDR3 is TGTGCCAGCAGCGAGGATAATTTGAACACTGAAGCTTTCTTT. V gene TRBV7-4 combines with J gene TRBJ1-1; D is ambiguous. Germline CDR1 is SGHVT and CDR2 is SQSDAQ. V was shortened by 5 bases and J by 0 bases, with 10 bases between the two germline ends. The CDR3 covers 14 residues.

V gene TRBV7-9 combines with J gene TRBJ1-4; the D is unclear. Looked up from germline, CDR1 is SEHNR and CDR2 is FQNEAQ (reference sequence). Deletions cut 11 bases from V and 8 bases from J, with 18 bases between. The CDR3 runs 13 residues. CDR3 region: CAGMGSSGEKLFF. CDR3 DNA: TGTGCCGGTATGGGGAGTTCGGGCGAAAAACTGTTTTTT.

V is TRBV12-2 and J is TRBJ2-2; the table's D gene call, TRBD1, was not cross checked with the DNA. TRBV12-2 is a recognized pseudogene. The CDR3 totals 16 residues. The DNA of the CDR3 is TGTGCAAGTCGCTTATTACGGGACAGAAACACCGGGGAGCTGTTTTTT. Encoded protein: CASRLLRDRNTGELFF.

This chain connects TRBV11-2 to TRBJ2-1; D is possibly TRBD2 (6 bases). Trimming took 4 bases from V and 8 from J, leaving 21 bases between them. The CDR3 totals 16 residues. CDR1 SGHAT and CDR2 FQNNGV come from the germline V gene. In nucleotides, the CDR3 is TGTGCCAGCAGCTCCGGGGCTGGCGGGACCCTTGATGAGCAGTTCTTC. It specifies CASSSGAGGTLDEQFF. The variable domain in full, with the rest retrieved from reference TRBV11-2 and TRBJ2-1, is EAGVAQSPRYKIIEKRQSVAFWCNPISGHATLYWYQQILGQGPKLLIQFQNNGVVDDSQLPKDRFSAERLKGVDSTLKIQPAKLEDSAVYLCASSSGAGGTLDEQFFGPGTRLTVL.

The chain links TRBV18 to TRBJ2-3; 8 nucleotides match TRBD1. Trimming took 3 bases from V and 6 from J; bases not matched to a gene: 11. The germline CDR1 and CDR2 sequences are KGHSH and LQKENI. This CDR3 region has 16 residues. CDR3 sequence: CASSPRDRIPPDTQYF. The CDR3 coding sequence is TGTGCCAGCTCACCCCGGGACAGGATCCCCCCCGATACGCAGTATTTT.

This clone was detected only once. This sequence joins TRBV29-1 and TRBJ2-7, with 7 bases aligning to TRBD2. Germline loops: CDR1 SQVTM, CDR2 ANQGSEA. CDR3 length equals 15 residues. V lost 0 bases to trimming and J lost 0 bases; unmatched junction nucleotides: 5. CDR3 in DNA: TGCAGCGTTGAAGATCGGAGGACTAGCTCCTACGAGCAGTACTTC. This encodes CSVEDRRTSSYEQYF.

This clone has only one observation. The chain joins TRBV18 to TRBJ1-1; 7 positions match TRBD1. In germline, CDR1 is KGHSH, CDR2 LQKENI. The CDR3 length is 15 residues. J lost 2 bases, V lost 4 bases, and 7 bases had no gene match. The CDR3 sequence: CASSRPTGYNTEAFF. The CDR3 bases are TGTGCCAGCTCACGTCCGACAGGGTACAACACTGAAGCTTTCTTT.

The V call is TRBV28, the J call TRBJ1-1; 7 bases are shared with TRBD1. In germline, CDR1 is MDHEN, CDR2 SYDVKM. The CDR3 consists of 14 residues. The CDR3 DNA reads as TGTGCTATGAGTCCGACAGGGACCTACACTGAAGCTTTCTTT. Translated: CAMSPTGTYTEAFF.

The chain couples TRBV7-6 to TRBJ1-1; D is possibly TRBD1 (5 bases). CDR3 length: 13 residues. CDR1 SGHVS and CDR2 FNYEAQ come from the germline V gene. The V gene lost 2 bases and the J gene lost 6 bases, with 10 bases spanning the gap. The CDR3 sequence is CASSLSPGAEAFF. CDR3 coding DNA: TGTGCCAGCAGCTTATCTCCGGGGGCTGAAGCTTTCTTT.

This clone was counted a single time. The J gene is TRBJ2-1, the V gene TRBV9; TRBD1 or TRBD2 may be the D gene (5 bases each). The CDR3 consists of 17 residues. V was pared by 3 bases and J by 5 bases, with 21 bases between. CDR1 is SGDLS and CDR2 is YYNGEE in the germline V gene. The CDR3 DNA reads as TGTGCCAGCAGCGGAATGATTCTGGGGGTTCCGGACAATGAGCAGTTCTTC. It specifies CASSGMILGVPDNEQFF.

The chain is built from TRBV27 and TRBJ2-7, with unresolved D. The V and J ends lost 2 bases and 3 bases respectively, with 8 bases between them. The CDR3 length is 13 residues. CDR1 is MNHEY, CDR2 SMNVEV, per germline (reference sequence). CDR3 region: CASSLGRSYEQYF. The CDR3 DNA sequence: TGTGCCAGCAGTTTAGGCAGGAGCTACGAGCAGTACTTC.

The chain links TRBV5-4 to TRBJ2-3; 10 bases are a match to TRBD1. Per germline, CDR1 SGHNT and CDR2 YYREEE (reference sequence). The CDR3 runs 14 residues. The ends lost 4 bases at V and 4 bases at J; junction bases unmatched: 3. This CDR3 is CASSPGQGSDTQYF. The CDR3 bases are TGTGCCAGCAGCCCGGGACAGGGGTCAGATACGCAGTATTTT.

V is TRBV5-1 and J is TRBJ1-2; tentative D call: TRBD1 (5 bases). The CDR3 has 15 amino acids. V lost 5 bases and J 4 bases, leaving 18 bases between the germline ends. The germline CDR1 and CDR2 sequences are SGHRS and YFSETQ. The CDR3, as DNA: TGCGCCAGCAGAACGGACGACAGAACCTCCTATGGCTACACCTTC. Protein product: CASRTDDRTSYGYTF.

The chain has TRBV5-1 and TRBJ2-7; the D is unclear. The CDR3 extends over 15 amino acids. Trimming removed 0 bases from V and 2 bases from J, with 12 bases in between. Germline loops: CDR1 SGHRS, CDR2 YFSETQ. The CDR3 DNA reads TGCGCCAGCAGCTTGGCCACAGCCTCACCCTACGAGCAGTACTTC. Its translation: CASSLATASPYEQYF.

This clone was observed a few times. This chain uses TRBV9 with TRBJ2-2; 7 bases are a match to TRBD2. CDR3 length: 15 residues. CDR1 SGDLS and CDR2 YYNGEE come from the germline V gene. V lost 4 bases to trimming and J lost 8 bases; unmatched junction nucleotides: 11. CDR3 loop: CASSRAGVRKGELFF. CDR3 DNA: TGTGCCAGCAGCCGCGCGGGAGTTAGGAAAGGGGAGCTGTTTTTT.